This T cell receptor beta chain was found in a study of blood T cell repertoires in COVID-19. For the study at large: COVID-19 samples, acute and convalescent, were from the United States, Italy and Spain. Sources were T cells, B-cell-depleted T cells, or PBMCs; the material itself was cDNA or gDNA.

Study processing details: It was from reference gene primer amplification that nucleated cell counts were estimated. The assay was immunoSEQ multiplex PCR, and TCRdb's table has in-frame clones only and misses some. Clone size and V and J calls were adopted from that table, with D and trimming inferred from the DNA. This table holds approximately 260,000 clones, roughly 80% found once. The V end lost 5 bases, the J end lost 12 bases, and 17 bases lay between the germline ends. This CDR3 comprises 12 residues. This chain connects TRBV12-3 or TRBV12-4 to TRBJ2-7; possible D gene TRBD1, 6 bases. The sequence derives from a woman older than 75 with active or convalescent COVID-19. Input material: peripheral blood. CDR3 DNA: TGTGCCAGCAGTATGACCCGGGACAAATGGTACTTC. Translation: CASSMTRDKWYF.